The source of this T cell receptor beta chain is a study of T cell responses to AZD1222 COVID-19 vaccine. Study-level information: Recipients boosted at about 4 weeks or about 12 weeks are pooled.

The CDR3 runs to 15 residues. Trimming stripped 0 bases from V and 5 bases from J, with 11 bases between. As concerns this clone: Its target is not known.

The study, taken as a whole, reports: Repertoire sampling happened only post peak T cell response. Vaccine-associated CD4 TCRs ranged over spike, dominating at 160-218 and 743-854. Clonal diversity was possibly underestimated, and white British individuals and females predominated among donors.

Sequencing used immunoSEQ multiplex PCR; TCRdb keeps in-frame clones, though not all of them. The sample includes about 140,000 clones, 70% to 90% of them seen just once. The rearrangement joins TRBV23-1 to TRBJ1-3; D possibly corresponds to TRBD1 (5 bases). TRBV23-1 is an ORF, and what it does is uncertain. Sequences were derived from peripheral blood, sampled on day 0 of AZD1222 vaccination. The receptor was isolated from an adult in good health. The CDR3: CASSQSGDCRNTIYF. The CDR3 bases are TGCGCCAGCAGTCAATCGGGGGATTGTAGAAACACCATATATTTT.